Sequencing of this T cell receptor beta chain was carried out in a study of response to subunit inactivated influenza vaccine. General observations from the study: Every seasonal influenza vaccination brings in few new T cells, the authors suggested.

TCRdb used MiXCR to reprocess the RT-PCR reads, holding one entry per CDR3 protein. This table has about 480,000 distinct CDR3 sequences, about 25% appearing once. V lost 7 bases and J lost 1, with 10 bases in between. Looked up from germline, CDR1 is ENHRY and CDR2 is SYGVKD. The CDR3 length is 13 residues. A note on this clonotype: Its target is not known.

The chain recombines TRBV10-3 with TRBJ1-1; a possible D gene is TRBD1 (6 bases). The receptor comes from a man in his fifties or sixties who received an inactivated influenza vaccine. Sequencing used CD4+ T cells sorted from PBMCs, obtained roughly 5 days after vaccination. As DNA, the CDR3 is TGTGCCATCAAGGGGGGGGGGAACACTGAAGCTTTCTTT. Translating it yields CAIKGGGNTEAFF.